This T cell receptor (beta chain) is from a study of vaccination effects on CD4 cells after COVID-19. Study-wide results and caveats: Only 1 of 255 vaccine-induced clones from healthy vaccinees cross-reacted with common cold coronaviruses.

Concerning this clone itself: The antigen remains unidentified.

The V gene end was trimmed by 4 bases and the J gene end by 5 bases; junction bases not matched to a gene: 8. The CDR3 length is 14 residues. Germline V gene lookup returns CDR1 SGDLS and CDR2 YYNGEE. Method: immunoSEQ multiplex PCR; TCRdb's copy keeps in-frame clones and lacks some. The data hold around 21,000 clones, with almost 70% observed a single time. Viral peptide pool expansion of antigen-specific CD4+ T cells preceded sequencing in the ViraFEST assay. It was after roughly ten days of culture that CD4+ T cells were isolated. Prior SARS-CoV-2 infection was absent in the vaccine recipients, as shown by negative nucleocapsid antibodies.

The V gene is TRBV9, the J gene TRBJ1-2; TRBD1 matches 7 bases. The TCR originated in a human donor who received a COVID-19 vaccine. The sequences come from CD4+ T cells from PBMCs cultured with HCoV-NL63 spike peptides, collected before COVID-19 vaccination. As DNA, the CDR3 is TGTGCCAGCAGCTCGACAGGGTCCTGGTATGGCTACACCTTC. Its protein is CASSSTGSWYGYTF.